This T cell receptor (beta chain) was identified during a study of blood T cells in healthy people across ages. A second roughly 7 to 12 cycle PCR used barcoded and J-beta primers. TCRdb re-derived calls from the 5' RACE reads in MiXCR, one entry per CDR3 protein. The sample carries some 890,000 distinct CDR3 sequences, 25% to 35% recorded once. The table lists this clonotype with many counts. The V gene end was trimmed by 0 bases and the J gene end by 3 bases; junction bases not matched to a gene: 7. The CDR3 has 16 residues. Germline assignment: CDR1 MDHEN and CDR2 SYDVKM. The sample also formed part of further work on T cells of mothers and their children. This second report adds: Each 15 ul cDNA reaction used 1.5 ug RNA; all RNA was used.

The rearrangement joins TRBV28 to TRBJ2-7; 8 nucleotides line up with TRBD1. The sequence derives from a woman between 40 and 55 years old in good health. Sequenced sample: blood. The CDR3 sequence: CASSLWGQAGNYEQYF. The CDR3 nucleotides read TGTGCCAGCAGTTTATGGGGACAGGCGGGGAACTACGAGCAGTACTTC.